A selection of T cell receptor beta chains follows, all from one sample in a study of technical replicates of blood from several donors. Using immunoSEQ multiplex PCR, the repertoire was profiled, and TCRdb retains in-frame clones only, with some absent. The sample holds approximately 76,000 clones, about 91% seen once. Material: T cells isolated from PBMCs. The source of these receptors is a human donor in good health. The conserved cysteine and the conserved F or W are not part of the CDR3 here. D genes are given only for firm matches.

TRBJ2-5 | TRBV11-3 | TRBD2 | ASSLDPTSGGAIETQY
TRBJ1-3 | TRBV27 | . | ASSFGGAGNTIY
TRBJ2-5 | TRBV6-5 | . | ASMWTAGGETQY
TRBJ1-1 | TRBV7-8 | . | ASSLEAWGLLAEAF
TRBJ1-2 | TRBV14 | TRBD1 | ASSPSTGGYGYT
TRBJ1-1 | TRBV5-4 | . | ASSRGGGVIKRNTEAF
TRBJ1-2 | TRBV10-3 | . | ASRITGYLYGYT
TRBJ1-3 | TRBV6-5 | TRBD1 | ASSPGTGFGNTIY
TRBJ1-1 | TRBV6-1 | . | ASSEGLFKVYQTEAF
TRBJ1-2 | TRBV4-1 | . | ASSQDSVGRPNYGYT
TRBJ2-5 | TRBV18 | . | ASFQRAETQY
TRBJ2-1 | TRBV7-9 | TRBD1 | ASDTGTGADEQF
TRBJ2-7 | TRBV5-4 | TRBD2 | ASRVAGWDEQY
TRBJ1-2 | TRBV30 | . | AWSPRDSRRASYGYT
TRBJ2-7 | TRBV28 | TRBD2 | ASSLASGRETV
TRBJ1-2 | TRBV14 | . | ASSQVTAYGYT
TRBJ2-7 | TRBV18 | . | ASKGAGTYEQY
TRBJ1-4 | TRBV7-6 | TRBD1 | ASSSRQGGKLF
TRBJ2-2 | TRBV30 | . | AWSVMVATGELF
TRBJ1-1 | TRBV18 | . | ASSPSGFGSNTEAF
TRBJ2-4 | TRBV4-1 | . | ASSQGGLAKNIQY
TRBJ2-1 | TRBV4-1 | TRBD2 | ASSPRGDYNEQF
TRBJ1-2 | TRBV9 | . | ASSAGDVGANYGYT
TRBJ1-2 | TRBV28 | . | ASSYLRGAS
TRBJ1-1 | TRBV13 | . | ASSLDPTGLGTEAF
TRBJ2-3 | TRBV6-1 | . | ASAGAWGKDTQY
TRBJ2-2 | TRBV6-5 | TRBD2 | ASSPGTSGTGELF
TRBJ2-5 | TRBV19 | TRBD2 | ASSILAGSQETQY
TRBJ2-7 | TRBV4-1 | . | ASSQGDRYEQY
TRBJ1-2 | TRBV29-1 | . | SVGQNYGYT
TRBJ2-7 | TRBV5-4 | TRBD2 | ASSSLAGGLLEQY
TRBJ1-2 | TRBV5-1 | . | ASSSTGGGLNYGYT